This TCR beta chain was sequenced in a study of OX40 agonist ivuxolimab in advanced cancers. Whole-study context: Checkpoint inhibitors had been given previously to 35% to 50% of patients.

A few counts support this clone. Systemic immunosuppression or a history of autoimmune disease excluded patients. Assay: immunoSEQ multiplex PCR; the TCRdb copy retains only in-frame clones and omits some. The data show 50,000 to 70,000 clones, around four fifths seen once. The CDR3 is 11 amino acids. Deletions cut 4 bases from V and 5 bases from J, with 5 bases between. The germline CDR1 and CDR2 sequences are SGHTA and FQGTGA. Here the sequenced sample was CD4+ or CD8+ T cells sorted from blood, taken in a trial of the OX40 agonist ivuxolimab. V gene TRBV7-3 combines with J gene TRBJ1-2, with no clear D. The TCR sequence derives from an adult with an advanced solid tumor such as melanoma, head and neck, liver or kidney cancer. CDR3 region: CASSSGYGYTF. Here the CDR3 DNA reads TGTGCCAGCAGCTCCGGTTATGGCTACACCTTC.